The clone carrying this T cell receptor (beta chain) was detected only a few times. Its cognate antigen is unknown. The data were obtained in a study of T cell responses to AZD1222 COVID-19 vaccine. Overall study context: It was second doses at about 4 or about 12 weeks that were pooled. Study results and caveats: Regions left unmutated in variants are reportedly the target of nearly half of spike-specific TCRs. The donor group comprised mostly white British people and more females; the analysis possibly underestimated clonal diversity. AZD1222 recipients seropositive at baseline numbered only six.

Produced via immunoSEQ multiplex PCR; TCRdb's table is partial and in-frame only. The sample yields 92,000 or so clones, roughly 87% seen once. The material sequenced was peripheral blood, taken on day 0 of AZD1222 vaccination. The receptor was derived from an adult in good health.

CDR3 residues: CASSLGHLDEQYF. CDR3 nucleotide sequence: TGTGCCAGCAGCTTGGGCCATTTGGACGAGCAGTACTTC. This chain links TRBV11-3 with TRBJ2-7; D remains ambiguous. Trimming shortened V by 3 bases and J by 5 bases, and 11 bases separated the two germline ends. CDR1 and CDR2 from the germline V gene are SGHNT and YENEEA. CDR3 size: 13 residues. The full variable domain, rest sourced from reference TRBV11-3 and TRBJ2-7, is EAGVVQSPRYKIIEKKQPVAFWCNPISGHNTLYWYLQNLGQGPELLIRYENEEAVDDSQLPKDRFSAERLKGVDSTLKIQPAELGDSAVYLCASSLGHLDEQYFGPGTRLTVT.